The 18 T cell receptor beta chains below all came from one sample that was sequenced in a study of cytomegalovirus exposure and HLA in healthy donors. The PCR used 60 Vbeta and 13 Jbeta primers. Profiled with immunoSEQ multiplex PCR; TCRdb holds only in-frame clones, not every one. The sample yields 150,000 to 200,000 clones, over 75% seen once. The sample taken for sequencing was PBMCs. The receptors come from a woman in her twenties or thirties in good health and CMV-seronegative.

V is TRBV2 and J is TRBJ2-3, with 7 nucleotides matching TRBD2. Trimming removed 7 bases from V and 0 bases from J; junction bases left unmatched: 10. CDR3 length: 16 amino acids. From germline, CDR1 is SNHLY and CDR2 FYNNEI. The CDR3 spells CASKGRSGVSTDTQYF. For the CDR3, the DNA is TGTGCCAGCAAGGGTAGGAGCGGGGTAAGCACAGATACGCAGTATTTT. The full variable domain, completed using reference TRBV2 and TRBJ2-3, is EPEVTQTPSHQVTQMGQEVILRCVPISNHLYFYWYRQILGQKVEFLVSFYNNEISEKSEIFDDQFSVERPDGSNFTLKIRSTKLEDSAMYFCASKGRSGVSTDTQYFGPGTRLTVL.

The V gene is TRBV19, the J gene TRBJ2-3, with a weak D call TRBD2 (5 bases). Germline V gene sequence: CDR1 LNHDA, CDR2 SQIVND (reference sequence). The CDR3 has 15 amino acids. Deletions cut 5 bases from V and 2 bases from J, with 14 bases between. For the CDR3, the DNA is TGTGCCAGTAGTCTTCTAGCCGCTTACACAGATACGCAGTATTTT. This gives the protein CASSLLAAYTDTQYF. Complete variable domain (other parts from reference TRBV19 and TRBJ2-3): DGGITQSPKYLFRKEGQNVTLSCEQNLNHDAMYWYRQDPGQGLRLIYYSQIVNDFQKGDIAEGYSVSREKKESFPLTVTSAQKNPTAFYLCASSLLAAYTDTQYFGPGTRLTVL.

This clone was seen a few times. The rearrangement links TRBV6-5 to TRBJ1-6; 7 bases align to TRBD1. With V trimmed by 6 bases and J by 9 bases, 8 bases remained unmatched. The CDR3 length is 14 residues. Germline V gene sequence: CDR1 MNHEY, CDR2 SVGAGI. CDR3 sequence (DNA): TGTGCCAGCAGAGAGCAGGGGGTTGGTTCACCCCTCCACTTT. Translated, it gives CASREQGVGSPLHF.

This clone was counted once. The chain links TRBV27 to TRBJ1-4, with D possibly being TRBD1 (6 bases). V was trimmed by 2 bases and J by 7 bases, leaving 14 bases between them. The CDR3 contains 15 residues. Per the germline V gene, CDR1 is MNHEY and CDR2 is SMNVEV (reference sequence). The CDR3: CASSLAGRGSEKLFF. CDR3 nucleotide sequence: TGTGCCAGCAGTTTAGCGGGCAGGGGAAGTGAAAAACTGTTTTTT.

J is TRBJ1-2 and V is TRBV19; 9 nucleotides line up with TRBD1. Germline V gene data show CDR1 as LNHDA and CDR2 as SQIVND (reference sequence). The CDR3 is made up of 14 amino acids. The trim removed 3 bases at V and 7 bases at J, leaving 6 bases unmatched. In DNA form, the CDR3 reads TGTGCCAGTAGTATTGGACAGGGGCTTAGTGGCTACACCTTC. Residues: CASSIGQGLSGYTF.

This clone has just one count. The CDR3 sequence is CASSVAGTPYNEQFF. In DNA form, the CDR3 reads TGCGCCAGCAGCGTTGCCGGGACACCGTACAATGAGCAGTTCTTC. The V and J genes are TRBV5-1 and TRBJ2-1, with D maybe TRBD1 (6 bases). The V end lost 4 bases, the J end lost 4 bases, and 15 bases lay between the germline ends. Germline CDR1 reads SGHRS; CDR2 reads YFSETQ. This CDR3 has 15 amino acids.

V usage is TRBV10-2 and J usage is TRBJ2-2; D is possibly TRBD2 (6 bases). The V and J ends lost 9 bases and 10 bases respectively, with 12 bases between them. Germline CDR1 reads WSHSY; CDR2 reads SAAADI. This CDR3 comprises 11 residues. The CDR3 sequence: CASGGKEELFF. The DNA of the CDR3 is TGCGCCAGTGGGGGGAAGGAGGAGCTGTTTTTT.

This clone is a singleton in its sample. This chain uses TRBV5-1 with TRBJ1-3; 11 bases are a match to TRBD1. Losses at the gene ends were 7 bases for V and 4 bases for J; bases not matched to a gene: 13. CDR3 length: 17 amino acids. CDR1 and CDR2 from the germline V gene are SGHRS and YFSETQ. In DNA, the CDR3 is TGCGCCAGCCGCACCGGGGGACAGGGGGTGTCGGGAAACACCATATATTTT. Protein sequence: CASRTGGQGVSGNTIYF.

This sequence joins TRBV5-1 and TRBJ2-3, with 8 bases matching TRBD1. The V gene's germline CDR1 is SGHRS and CDR2 YFSETQ. V was pared by 4 bases and J by 4 bases, with 11 bases of the junction left unmatched. This CDR3 spans 16 amino acids. This CDR3 is CASSTITGGTADTQYF. In DNA, the CDR3 is TGCGCCAGCAGCACAATTACAGGGGGTACCGCAGATACGCAGTATTTT.

The chain carries TRBV30 and TRBJ2-3; possible D gene TRBD2, 6 bases. V shed 7 bases and J shed 14 bases, with 16 bases lying between them. This CDR3 comprises 10 residues. CDR1 and CDR2 (germline): GTSNPN, SVGIG (reference sequence). CDR3 DNA: TGTGCCTTTCGAGCGGGCCGCGCGTATTTT. It is translated as CAFRAGRAYF.

In this sample, this clone turned up once. The rearrangement links TRBV25-1 to TRBJ1-4, with D maybe TRBD1 (6 bases). From germline, CDR1 is MGHDK and CDR2 SYGVNS. The CDR3 contains 16 residues. The V gene lost 2 bases and the J gene lost 1 base, with 11 bases spanning the gap. The CDR3 spells CASSEGGRLTNEKLFF. As DNA, the CDR3 is TGTGCCAGCAGTGAAGGGGGCAGGTTAACTAATGAAAAACTGTTTTTT.

This chain joins TRBV19 and TRBJ1-1; the match to TRBD1 covers 7 bases. The V gene's germline CDR1 is LNHDA and CDR2 SQIVND (reference sequence). The CDR3 spans 13 residues. With V trimmed by 2 bases and J by 6 bases, 3 bases remained unmatched. The CDR3 DNA sequence: TGTGCCAGTAGTATACGAGGGGGCCCTGAAGCTTTCTTT. Protein: CASSIRGGPEAFF.

This rearrangement joins TRBV19 to TRBJ1-5; TRBD1 aligns across 9 bases. The CDR3 spans 16 residues. V gave up 7 bases and J gave up 7 bases; unmatched junction bases: 14. From germline, CDR1 is LNHDA and CDR2 SQIVND (reference sequence). Here the CDR3 DNA reads TGTGCCAGTAAAAACCGACAGGGGGGTTCGAGGCAGCCCCAGCATTTT. This sequence encodes CASKNRQGGSRQPQHF.

The gene calls are TRBV20-1 and TRBJ1-2; D gene unclear. Germline values: CDR1 DFQATT, CDR2 SNEGSKA (reference sequence). This CDR3 region has 11 residues. Between the trimmed V and J ends, which lost 5 bases and 6 bases, there was a span of 10 bases. CDR3 sequence: CSAWSRNGYTF. The CDR3 DNA reads TGCAGTGCTTGGAGCAGAAATGGCTACACCTTC.

Here the CDR3 reads CASSTGPINTEAFF. The DNA of the CDR3 is TGTGCCAGTAGCACAGGCCCAATTAACACTGAAGCTTTCTTT. The rearrangement links TRBV19 to TRBJ1-1; tentatively, D is TRBD1 (5 bases). The CDR3 extends over 14 amino acids. The germline CDR1 and CDR2 sequences are LNHDA and SQIVND (reference sequence). Trimming removed 6 bases from V and 2 bases from J, with 13 bases in between.

The chain carries TRBV4-3 and TRBJ2-3; 9 nucleotides align to TRBD2. The germline V gene encodes CDR1 LGHNA and CDR2 YSLEER. Trimming at V came to 0 bases and at J to 0 bases, leaving 10 bases not matched to a gene. The CDR3 spans 19 residues. Written as DNA, the CDR3 is TGCGCCAGCAGCCAAGAGGGGGCCTTTAGCGGGGGAAGCACAGATACGCAGTATTTT. This translates into CASSQEGAFSGGSTDTQYF.

There are a few counts of this clone. The chain recombines TRBV27 with TRBJ2-1, with unresolved D. CDR3 length equals 12 residues. V was trimmed by 6 bases and J by 7 bases, leaving 10 bases between them. Germline-derived CDR1 and CDR2 are MNHEY and SMNVEV (reference sequence). CDR3: CASRAGYNEQFF. The CDR3 bases are TGTGCCAGCAGGGCAGGATATAATGAGCAGTTCTTC.

This CDR3 is CASTHYRGRPGNTEAFF. The CDR3 region has the DNA TGTGCCAGTACTCACTACAGGGGGCGCCCAGGGAACACTGAAGCTTTCTTT. The rearrangement joins TRBV19 to TRBJ1-1, with TRBD1 identical over 9 bases. The germline gives CDR1 LNHDA, CDR2 SQIVND (reference sequence). J lost 1 base, V lost 7 bases, and 13 bases had no gene match. The CDR3 length is 17 residues.